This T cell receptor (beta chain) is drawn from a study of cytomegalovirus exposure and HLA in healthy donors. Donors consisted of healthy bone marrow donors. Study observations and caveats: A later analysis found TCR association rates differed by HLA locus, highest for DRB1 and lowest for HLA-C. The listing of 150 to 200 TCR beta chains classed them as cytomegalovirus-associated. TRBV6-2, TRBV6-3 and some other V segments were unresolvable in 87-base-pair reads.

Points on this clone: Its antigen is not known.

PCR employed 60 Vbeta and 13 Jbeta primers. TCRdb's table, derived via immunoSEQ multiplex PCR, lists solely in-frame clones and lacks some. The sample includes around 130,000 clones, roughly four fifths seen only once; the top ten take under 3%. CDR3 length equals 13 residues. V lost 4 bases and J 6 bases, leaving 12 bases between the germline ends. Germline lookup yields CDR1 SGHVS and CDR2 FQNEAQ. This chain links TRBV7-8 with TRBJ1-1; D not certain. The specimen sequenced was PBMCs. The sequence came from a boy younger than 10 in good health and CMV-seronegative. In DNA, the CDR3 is TGTGCCAGCAGCTCCGGGGTGTACGCTGAAGCTTTCTTT. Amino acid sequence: CASSSGVYAEAFF. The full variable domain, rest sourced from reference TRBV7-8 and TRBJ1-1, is GAGVSQSPRYKVAKRGQDVALRCDPISGHVSLFWYQQALGQGPEFLTYFQNEAQLDKSGLPSDRFFAERPEGSVSTLKIQRTQQEDSAVYLCASSSGVYAEAFFGQGTRLTVV.